A selection of T cell receptor beta chains follows, all from one sample in a study of blood T cell repertoires in COVID-19. Only in-frame clones appear in the TCRdb table, and some are missing; sequencing was by immunoSEQ multiplex PCR. Of under 75,000 clones listed, about four fifths are singletons. Sequenced: peripheral blood. The receptors stem from a human donor in a cohort sampled during active COVID-19. Each CDR3 is given with its conserved first and last residue. Each record gives: clone size, V gene, J gene, D gene, CDR3 protein, CDR3 DNA. D genes are given only for firm matches. Clone size, where shown, is once, few, many, or a class for clones that have expanded.

clone_size: .
v_call: TRBV15
j_call: TRBJ1-2
d_call: TRBD1
cdr3_aa: CATSRGTGGYGYTF
cdr3_nt: TGTGCCACCAGCAGAGGGACAGGGGGCTATGGCTACACCTTC

clone_size: .
v_call: TRBV6-5
j_call: TRBJ2-1
d_call: TRBD1
cdr3_aa: CASRLQGARSNEQFF
cdr3_nt: TGTGCCAGCAGATTACAGGGGGCCCGTTCCAATGAGCAGTTCTTC

clone_size: .
v_call: TRBV5-1
j_call: TRBJ1-2
d_call: TRBD1
cdr3_aa: CASSGQGDYGYTF
cdr3_nt: TGCGCCAGCTCGGGACAGGGGGACTATGGCTACACCTTC

clone_size: .
v_call: TRBV28
j_call: TRBJ2-7
d_call: .
cdr3_aa: CASSFPVPPYEQYF
cdr3_nt: TGTGCCAGCAGTTTTCCAGTACCACCCTACGAGCAGTACTTC

clone_size: .
v_call: TRBV5-6
j_call: TRBJ1-4
d_call: .
cdr3_aa: CASSATVTNEKLFF
cdr3_nt: TGTGCCAGCAGCGCCACAGTCACTAATGAAAAACTGTTTTTT

clone_size: .
v_call: TRBV3-1/TRBV3-2
j_call: TRBJ1-1
d_call: TRBD1
cdr3_aa: CASSPTTGVSGTEAFF
cdr3_nt: TGTGCCAGCAGCCCGACGACAGGGGTCTCGGGCACTGAAGCTTTCTTT

clone_size: .
v_call: TRBV5-6
j_call: TRBJ2-7
d_call: .
cdr3_aa: CASSRTAGEQYF
cdr3_nt: TGTGCCAGCAGCCGGACAGCTGGGGAGCAGTACTTC

clone_size: .
v_call: TRBV5-1
j_call: TRBJ2-7
d_call: .
cdr3_aa: CASSLGLGYEQYF
cdr3_nt: TGCGCCAGCAGCTTGGGACTGGGTTACGAGCAGTACTTC

clone_size: .
v_call: TRBV5-1
j_call: TRBJ2-7
d_call: TRBD2
cdr3_aa: CASSLASGNEQYF
cdr3_nt: TGCGCCAGCAGCTTGGCTAGCGGGAACGAGCAGTACTTC

clone_size: once
v_call: TRBV18
j_call: TRBJ2-7
d_call: .
cdr3_aa: CASSGDSYEQYF
cdr3_nt: TGTGCCAGCTCGGGCGACAGCTACGAGCAGTACTTC

clone_size: .
v_call: TRBV18
j_call: TRBJ2-2
d_call: .
cdr3_aa: CASSPQGANTGELFF
cdr3_nt: TGTGCCAGCTCACCACAGGGGGCGAACACCGGGGAGCTGTTTTTT

clone_size: once
v_call: TRBV21-1
j_call: TRBJ2-1
d_call: .
cdr3_aa: CASSPLAGSSYNEQFF
cdr3_nt: TGTGCCAGCAGCCCACTAGCGGGGAGCTCCTACAATGAGCAGTTCTTC

clone_size: .
v_call: TRBV27
j_call: TRBJ2-3
d_call: .
cdr3_aa: CASRWTGTGIADTQYF
cdr3_nt: TGTGCCAGCAGGTGGACCGGAACAGGGATCGCAGATACGCAGTATTTT

clone_size: .
v_call: TRBV9
j_call: TRBJ1-3
d_call: .
cdr3_aa: CASSVAVSGNTIYF
cdr3_nt: TGTGCCAGCAGCGTAGCGGTTTCTGGAAACACCATATATTTT

clone_size: .
v_call: TRBV18
j_call: TRBJ1-1
d_call: TRBD1
cdr3_aa: CASSPQGQGPAEAFF
cdr3_nt: TGTGCCAGCTCACCCCAAGGACAGGGTCCGGCTGAAGCTTTCTTT

clone_size: .
v_call: TRBV10-3
j_call: TRBJ2-3
d_call: TRBD2
cdr3_aa: CAISESSGGRARGTDTQYF
cdr3_nt: TGTGCCATCAGTGAGTCGAGCGGCGGGAGGGCCCGAGGCACAGATACGCAGTATTTT

clone_size: .
v_call: TRBV19
j_call: TRBJ1-4
d_call: .
cdr3_aa: CASKDRQKEKLFF
cdr3_nt: TGTGCCAGTAAAGACAGGCAGAAAGAAAAACTGTTTTTT

clone_size: .
v_call: TRBV5-1
j_call: TRBJ2-2
d_call: .
cdr3_aa: CASRLDGSNTGELFF
cdr3_nt: TGCGCCAGCAGACTAGACGGATCGAACACCGGGGAGCTGTTTTTT

clone_size: .
v_call: TRBV2
j_call: TRBJ1-2
d_call: .
cdr3_aa: CASSDRDYGYTF
cdr3_nt: TGTGCCAGCAGTGACAGGGACTATGGCTACACCTTC

clone_size: .
v_call: TRBV12-3/TRBV12-4
j_call: TRBJ1-1
d_call: .
cdr3_aa: CASSPETVLEAFF
cdr3_nt: TGTGCCAGCAGCCCAGAGACAGTTCTTGAAGCTTTCTTT

clone_size: .
v_call: TRBV18
j_call: TRBJ2-7
d_call: TRBD1
cdr3_aa: CASSTQGAAVYEQYF
cdr3_nt: TGTGCCAGCTCAACTCAGGGGGCGGCGGTCTACGAGCAGTACTTC

clone_size: .
v_call: TRBV6-2/TRBV6-3
j_call: TRBJ1-2
d_call: TRBD1
cdr3_aa: CASSRQGINYGYTF
cdr3_nt: TGTGCCAGCAGCCGACAGGGTATTAACTATGGCTACACCTTC

clone_size: .
v_call: TRBV5-1
j_call: TRBJ2-3
d_call: TRBD1
cdr3_aa: CASSFRGQATDTQYF
cdr3_nt: TGCGCCAGCAGCTTCAGGGGACAGGCCACAGATACGCAGTATTTT

clone_size: few
v_call: TRBV6-5
j_call: TRBJ1-5
d_call: TRBD1
cdr3_aa: CASSPGQGTRSPQHF
cdr3_nt: TGTGCCAGCAGCCCGGGACAGGGGACCCGATCGCCCCAGCATTTT

clone_size: .
v_call: TRBV30
j_call: TRBJ1-1
d_call: .
cdr3_aa: CAWSPSNTEAFF
cdr3_nt: TGTGCCTGGAGCCCCAGTAACACTGAAGCTTTCTTT

clone_size: once
v_call: TRBV20-1
j_call: TRBJ2-6
d_call: .
cdr3_aa: CSASSQGASGANVLTF
cdr3_nt: TGCAGTGCTAGTAGCCAGGGTGCCTCTGGGGCCAACGTCCTGACTTTC

clone_size: .
v_call: TRBV28
j_call: TRBJ2-7
d_call: TRBD2
cdr3_aa: CASSFAGGSYEQYF
cdr3_nt: TGTGCCAGCAGTTTTGCGGGAGGTTCCTACGAGCAGTACTTC

clone_size: .
v_call: TRBV7-9
j_call: TRBJ1-5
d_call: TRBD1
cdr3_aa: CASSLDTGASNQPQHF
cdr3_nt: TGTGCCAGCAGCTTAGATACAGGGGCCAGCAATCAGCCCCAGCATTTT

clone_size: .
v_call: TRBV5-1
j_call: TRBJ1-4
d_call: .
cdr3_aa: CASSLQLLTSANEKLFF
cdr3_nt: TGCGCCAGCAGCCTACAGCTATTGACATCAGCTAATGAAAAACTGTTTTTT

clone_size: .
v_call: TRBV14
j_call: TRBJ2-2
d_call: TRBD1
cdr3_aa: CASSHHYRRQGLLIGELFF
cdr3_nt: TGTGCCAGCAGCCACCATTATCGTCGACAGGGGTTGCTGATCGGGGAGCTGTTTTTT

clone_size: .
v_call: TRBV10-3
j_call: TRBJ1-5
d_call: .
cdr3_aa: CAISTGINQPQHF
cdr3_nt: TGTGCCATCAGTACAGGGATCAATCAGCCCCAGCATTTT

clone_size: .
v_call: TRBV5-1
j_call: TRBJ1-1
d_call: .
cdr3_aa: CASSLGVGGTEAFF
cdr3_nt: TGCGCCAGCAGCTTGGGTGTAGGGGGAACTGAAGCTTTCTTT

clone_size: .
v_call: TRBV5-1
j_call: TRBJ2-5
d_call: TRBD2
cdr3_aa: CASSRRGTSGGPQGVTQYF
cdr3_nt: TGCGCCAGCAGCCGAAGAGGGACTAGCGGGGGGCCGCAGGGGGTTACCCAGTACTTC

clone_size: .
v_call: TRBV5-1
j_call: TRBJ1-4
d_call: .
cdr3_aa: CASSLGRVDGKLFF
cdr3_nt: TGCGCCAGCAGCTTGGGCAGGGTGGACGGAAAACTGTTTTTT

clone_size: few
v_call: TRBV25-1
j_call: TRBJ1-4
d_call: TRBD1
cdr3_aa: CASSELGQGGDEKLFF
cdr3_nt: TGTGCCAGCAGTGAATTGGGGCAGGGGGGAGATGAAAAACTGTTTTTT

clone_size: .
v_call: TRBV27
j_call: TRBJ1-2
d_call: .
cdr3_aa: CASSSPGLNYGYTF
cdr3_nt: TGTGCCAGCAGCTCCCCAGGGCTGAACTATGGCTACACCTTC

clone_size: .
v_call: TRBV20-1
j_call: TRBJ1-1
d_call: .
cdr3_aa: CSAEKGTEAFF
cdr3_nt: TGCAGTGCTGAAAAGGGGACTGAAGCTTTCTTT

clone_size: .
v_call: TRBV12-3/TRBV12-4
j_call: TRBJ2-7
d_call: TRBD2
cdr3_aa: CASRRTSGDEQYF
cdr3_nt: TGTGCCAGCAGAAGGACTAGCGGGGACGAGCAGTACTTC

clone_size: .
v_call: TRBV6-5
j_call: TRBJ1-6
d_call: .
cdr3_aa: CASRLSHYSPLHF
cdr3_nt: TGTGCCAGCAGACTAAGCCACTATTCACCCCTCCACTTT

clone_size: .
v_call: TRBV7-8
j_call: TRBJ1-1
d_call: TRBD1
cdr3_aa: CASSQSGGSTEAFF
cdr3_nt: TGTGCCAGCAGCCAATCAGGGGGATCCACTGAAGCTTTCTTT

clone_size: few
v_call: TRBV7-8
j_call: TRBJ2-2
d_call: .
cdr3_aa: CASSLSPGELFF
cdr3_nt: TGTGCCAGCAGCCTATCCCCCGGGGAGCTGTTTTTT

clone_size: .
v_call: TRBV3-1/TRBV3-2
j_call: TRBJ2-5
d_call: TRBD1
cdr3_aa: CASSHSDREETQYF
cdr3_nt: TGTGCCAGCAGCCATTCGGACAGGGAAGAGACCCAGTACTTC

clone_size: once
v_call: TRBV2
j_call: TRBJ2-3
d_call: .
cdr3_aa: CASSQNTDTQYF
cdr3_nt: TGTGCCAGCAGTCAAAATACAGATACGCAGTATTTT

clone_size: .
v_call: TRBV5-1
j_call: TRBJ2-3
d_call: TRBD1
cdr3_aa: CASSLAGQGSTDTQYF
cdr3_nt: TGCGCCAGCAGCTTGGCCGGACAGGGAAGCACAGATACGCAGTATTTT

clone_size: .
v_call: TRBV5-6
j_call: TRBJ2-5
d_call: .
cdr3_aa: CASSLARDFQETQYF
cdr3_nt: TGTGCCAGCAGCTTGGCGAGGGACTTCCAAGAGACCCAGTACTTC

clone_size: .
v_call: TRBV5-1
j_call: TRBJ2-7
d_call: TRBD1
cdr3_aa: CASSTEQGQQYF
cdr3_nt: TGCGCCAGCAGCACCGAACAGGGGCAGCAGTACTTC

clone_size: .
v_call: TRBV30
j_call: TRBJ2-3
d_call: .
cdr3_aa: CAWGTGDTDTQYF
cdr3_nt: TGTGCCTGGGGTACGGGAGACACAGATACGCAGTATTTT

clone_size: .
v_call: TRBV2
j_call: TRBJ1-5
d_call: .
cdr3_aa: CASSLDRYNQPQHF
cdr3_nt: TGTGCCAGCAGCCTGGACAGATACAATCAGCCCCAGCATTTT

clone_size: .
v_call: TRBV9
j_call: TRBJ2-3
d_call: TRBD2
cdr3_aa: CASSAGLAEGADTQYF
cdr3_nt: TGTGCCAGCAGCGCCGGACTAGCGGAGGGGGCAGATACGCAGTATTTT

clone_size: few
v_call: TRBV5-4
j_call: TRBJ2-7
d_call: .
cdr3_aa: CASSSKRAEKTYEQYF
cdr3_nt: TGTGCCAGCAGTTCTAAGAGGGCGGAGAAAACCTACGAGCAGTACTTC

clone_size: .
v_call: TRBV6-5
j_call: TRBJ2-7
d_call: TRBD2
cdr3_aa: CASRERGGRDEQYF
cdr3_nt: TGTGCCAGCAGGGAGCGGGGGGGCCGGGACGAGCAGTACTTC

clone_size: .
v_call: TRBV24-1
j_call: TRBJ2-1
d_call: .
cdr3_aa: CATSDSYNEQFF
cdr3_nt: TGTGCCACCAGTGATTCGTACAATGAGCAGTTCTTC

clone_size: .
v_call: TRBV7-6
j_call: TRBJ1-2
d_call: .
cdr3_aa: CASSPGSGYTF
cdr3_nt: TGTGCCAGCAGCCCGGGGAGTGGCTACACCTTC

clone_size: few
v_call: TRBV12-3/TRBV12-4
j_call: TRBJ2-1
d_call: .
cdr3_aa: CASSFGSRYGQFF
cdr3_nt: TGTGCCAGCAGTTTTGGGAGCCGCTACGGGCAGTTCTTC

clone_size: few
v_call: TRBV5-6
j_call: TRBJ2-3
d_call: .
cdr3_aa: CASSLKRFTDTQYF
cdr3_nt: TGTGCCAGCAGCTTGAAGCGTTTTACAGATACGCAGTATTTT